The sequence of this T cell receptor beta chain was determined in a study of human T cells and chemical hapten exposure. The study extracted total RNA from unfractionated whole blood. Study-level points and caveats: Counts of TCRs above 1 in 1000 frequency stayed unchanged with DPC sensitization.

The germline gives CDR1 MGHDK, CDR2 SYGVNS. Trimming pared 5 bases from V and 3 bases from J, leaving 13 bases between. The CDR3 runs 14 residues. As to this clonotype: Its specificity is not known.

During construction of the library, unique molecular identifiers were attached to individual cDNA molecules for quantitative, reproducible TCR counting. TCRdb reprocessed the 5' RACE reads with MiXCR, giving one entry per CDR3 protein. The sample holds 65,000 to 90,000 distinct CDR3 sequences; more than 15% are singletons and the top ten take almost 7%. J is TRBJ1-1 and V is TRBV25-1; D is unclear. This TCR came from a female donor in good health. The CDR3 DNA reads TGTGCCAGCAGTCATCACAAAACCGACACTGAAGCTTTCTTT. As protein: CASSHHKTDTEAFF.